This T cell receptor beta chain was sequenced during a study of T-cell memory formation after mild COVID-19. The study's findings and limits: Detection of some responders pre-infection suggested pre-existing cross-reactive memory T cells participated.

V lost 2 bases, J lost 0 bases, and 10 bases stayed unmatched. This CDR3 spans 17 amino acids. The germline CDR1 and CDR2 sequences are SGHRS and YFSETQ. This clonotype was found a few times. As yet, its antigen is unknown. The authors produced TCR alpha and TCR beta cDNA libraries with sample barcodes and UMIs by 5'RACE using constant-segment primers. TCRdb independently ran MiXCR on the 5' RACE reads; one entry per CDR3 protein. The data show some 150,000 distinct CDR3 sequences, with 6% to 7% seen just once and about 2% held by the top ten. This rearrangement joins TRBV5-1 to TRBJ1-1; 7 bases are a match to TRBD1. Sequencing input: PBMCs or a T cell subset sorted from them (not recorded which). This receptor was obtained from an adult woman who had mild COVID-19 (a few samples of this study predate the infection). Cell type and time point are not known. CDR3 nucleotide sequence: TGCGCCAGCAGCTTCCGCCCCGCGGGACAGATGAACACTGAAGCTTTCTTT. Translation gives CASSFRPAGQMNTEAFF.